This T cell receptor beta chain comes out of a study of T cell repertoires in cytomegalovirus infection (dated by TCRdb to about 2019). For the wider study: Alongside well-studied HLA-B-restricted epitopes, the peptide stimulations were aimed at recently identified HLA-C-restricted CMV epitopes, whose presentation resists viral immunomodulation. Donor HLA type was relevant to the analysis, as public TCR beta signatures indicated carriage of CMV infection together with the matching HLA type. On the study overall, not on this receptor specifically: In both this cohort and an independent approximately 400-donor cohort, the cumulative frequency of public TCR beta family members distinguished carriers of CMV infection plus the relevant HLA type. The ex vivo response was dominated by HLA-C-restricted CMV-specific TCR beta clonotypes, which also provided the single most frequent clonotype in two of eight donors.

In the paper's terms, the treatment or condition label means: in vitro stimulation with specific CMV peptide epitopes to enrich CMV-specific T cells. A note on this clonotype: Its binding antigen is unknown. No much larger clone exists at a distance of one base, and base qualities are not known.

This sample was sequenced with an Illumina HiSeq 1500. TCRdb redid the processing of the public reads, applying fastp at Q25 and MiXCR, and retained in-frame beta chains. Each record represents a unique CDR3 protein, reported with the most common genes and DNA among its rows. The sample records under 500,000 distinct CDR3 sequences, about 42% of which are singletons. The top ten hold 35% to 50% of the sample. The cysteine opens and the phenylalanine closes a CDR3 of 16 amino acids. Here the CDR3 DNA is all that survives: 48 bases in frame from base 1. The junction carries 15 bases between V and J, which are trimmed by 0 bases and 3 bases respectively. The germline V gene provides CDR1 SGHVS and CDR2 FQNEAQ.

Here the sequenced sample was cultured PBMCs, taken from culture after CMV antigen stimulation. The chain is assembled from TRBV7-8 and TRBJ2-7, with TRBD2 tentatively as D gene (5 bases match). This sequence was found in a human donor in good health (CMV status not recorded). Some clones in this sample may be carry-over from other donors' samples. Here the CDR3 is given as CASSLARKGRGYEQYF. The nucleotide sequence is TGTGCCAGCAGCTTAGCGAGGAAGGGCCGGGGCTACGAGCAGTACTTC.